This T cell receptor beta chain was profiled in a study of tumor-infiltrating lymphocytes in primary liver carcinoma. Overall study: The cohort included men and women aged 30 to 69 years. Stage T1-T3 N0M0 tumors spanned roughly 4 to 11 cm. Findings and limits, study-wide: Tumors had a top-250-clone fraction that was significantly higher than blood (p = 0.039).

The tissue used was unsorted bulk material of about 19-33 mg. RNA and DNA were co-extracted from it with the AllPrep DNA/RNA mini kit. A constant-region primer served to make TCR beta cDNA from roughly 540 ng total RNA. Modified slightly, ARM-PCR produced TCR beta libraries over three nested multiplex PCR rounds. The first two PCR rounds, nine to ten cycles each, used TRBV1-TRBV30 forward primers and a C-beta reverse primer. TCRdb itself ran the multiplex PCR reads through MiXCR, one entry per CDR3 protein. This sample has approximately 99,000 distinct CDR3 sequences; about three quarters occur once, and the top ten carry over 9.5%. The CDR3 runs 11 residues. CDR1 and CDR2 from the germline V gene are MDHEN and SYDVKM. Points on this clonotype: The antigen remains unidentified. One end of the junction varies from germline; a read error may be responsible.

This chain links TRBV28 with TRBJ2-1, with no clear D. This sequence was found in an older woman with primary liver carcinoma and hepatitis B virus infection. Material: liver tumor tissue from sampling region 5. The subset denotes: tumor region T5, tumor centre. The CDR3 sequence is CVSSFRDEQFF. The CDR3 nucleotides are TGTGTCAGCAGTTTTAGGGATGAGCAGTTCTTC.